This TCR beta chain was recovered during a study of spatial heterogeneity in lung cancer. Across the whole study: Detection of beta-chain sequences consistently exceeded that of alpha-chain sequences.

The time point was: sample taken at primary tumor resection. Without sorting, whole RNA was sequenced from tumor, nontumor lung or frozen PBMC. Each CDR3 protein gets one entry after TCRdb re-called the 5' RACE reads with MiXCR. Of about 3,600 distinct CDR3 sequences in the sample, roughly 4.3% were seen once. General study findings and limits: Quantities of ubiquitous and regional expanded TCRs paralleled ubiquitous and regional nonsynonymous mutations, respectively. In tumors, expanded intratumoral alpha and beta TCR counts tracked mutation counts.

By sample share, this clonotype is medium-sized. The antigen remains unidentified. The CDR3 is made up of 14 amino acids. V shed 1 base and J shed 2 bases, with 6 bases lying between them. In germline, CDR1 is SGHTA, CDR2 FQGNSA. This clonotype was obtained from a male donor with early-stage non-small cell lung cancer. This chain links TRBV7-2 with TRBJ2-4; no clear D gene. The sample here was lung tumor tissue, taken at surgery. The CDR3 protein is CASSLGGSKNIQYF. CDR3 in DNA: TGTGCCAGCAGCTTAGGGGGTTCCAAAAACATTCAGTACTTC.